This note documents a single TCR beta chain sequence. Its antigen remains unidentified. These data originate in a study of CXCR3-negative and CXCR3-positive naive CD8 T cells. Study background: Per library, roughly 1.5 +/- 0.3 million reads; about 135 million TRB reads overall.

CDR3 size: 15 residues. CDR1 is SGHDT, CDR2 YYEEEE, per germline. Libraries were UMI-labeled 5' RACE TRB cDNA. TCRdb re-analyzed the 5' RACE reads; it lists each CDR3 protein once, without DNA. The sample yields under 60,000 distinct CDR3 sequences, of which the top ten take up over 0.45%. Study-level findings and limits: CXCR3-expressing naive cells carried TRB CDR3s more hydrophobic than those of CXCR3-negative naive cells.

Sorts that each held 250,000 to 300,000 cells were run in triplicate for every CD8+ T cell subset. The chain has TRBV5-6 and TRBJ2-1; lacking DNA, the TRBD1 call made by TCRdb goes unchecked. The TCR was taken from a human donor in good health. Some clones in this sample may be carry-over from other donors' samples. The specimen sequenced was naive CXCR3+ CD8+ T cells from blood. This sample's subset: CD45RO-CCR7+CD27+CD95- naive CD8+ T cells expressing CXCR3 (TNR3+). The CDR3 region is CASSTGTGGMNEQFF.